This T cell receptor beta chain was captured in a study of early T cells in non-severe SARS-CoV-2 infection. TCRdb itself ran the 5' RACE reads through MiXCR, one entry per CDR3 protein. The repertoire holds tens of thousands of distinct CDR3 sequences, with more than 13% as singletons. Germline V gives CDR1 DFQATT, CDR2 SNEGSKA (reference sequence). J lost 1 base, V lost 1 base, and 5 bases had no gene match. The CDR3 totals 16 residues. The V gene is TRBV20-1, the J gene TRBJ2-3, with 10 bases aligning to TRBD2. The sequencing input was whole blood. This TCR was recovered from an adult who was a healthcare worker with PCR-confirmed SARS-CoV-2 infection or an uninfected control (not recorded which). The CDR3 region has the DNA TGCAGTGCTAGAGGGCTAGCGGGAGCGGGCACAGATACGCAGTATTTT. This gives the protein CSARGLAGAGTDTQYF.